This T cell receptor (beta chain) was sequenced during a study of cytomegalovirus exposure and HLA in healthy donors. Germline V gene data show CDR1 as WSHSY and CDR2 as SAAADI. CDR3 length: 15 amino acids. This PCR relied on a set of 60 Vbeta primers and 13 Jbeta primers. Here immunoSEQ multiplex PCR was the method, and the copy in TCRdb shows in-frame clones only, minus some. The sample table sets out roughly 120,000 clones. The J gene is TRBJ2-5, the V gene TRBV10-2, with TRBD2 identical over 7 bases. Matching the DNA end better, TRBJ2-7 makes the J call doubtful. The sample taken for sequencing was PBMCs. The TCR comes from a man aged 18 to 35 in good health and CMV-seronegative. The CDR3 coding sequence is TGCGCCAGCAGGACCCTGGGGGGGGTGGCCTACGAGCAGTACTTC. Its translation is CASRTLGGVAYEQYF.